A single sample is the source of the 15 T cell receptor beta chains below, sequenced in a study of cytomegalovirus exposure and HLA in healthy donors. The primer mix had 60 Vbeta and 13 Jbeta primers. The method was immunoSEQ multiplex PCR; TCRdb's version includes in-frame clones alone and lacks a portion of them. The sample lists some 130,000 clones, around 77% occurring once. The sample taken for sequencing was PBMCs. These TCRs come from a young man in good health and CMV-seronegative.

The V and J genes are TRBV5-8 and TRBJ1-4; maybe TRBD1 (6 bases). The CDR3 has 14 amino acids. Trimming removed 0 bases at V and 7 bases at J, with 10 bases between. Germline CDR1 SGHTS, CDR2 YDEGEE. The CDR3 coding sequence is TGTGCCAGCAGCTTGGGCGGGGGCCTTGAAAAACTGTTTTTT. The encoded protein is CASSLGGGLEKLFF.

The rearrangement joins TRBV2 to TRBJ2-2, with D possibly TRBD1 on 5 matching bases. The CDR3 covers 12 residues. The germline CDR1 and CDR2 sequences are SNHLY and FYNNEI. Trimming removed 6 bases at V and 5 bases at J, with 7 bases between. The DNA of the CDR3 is TGTGCCAGCAGCAGGGAAACCGGGGAGCTGTTTTTT. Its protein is CASSRETGELFF.

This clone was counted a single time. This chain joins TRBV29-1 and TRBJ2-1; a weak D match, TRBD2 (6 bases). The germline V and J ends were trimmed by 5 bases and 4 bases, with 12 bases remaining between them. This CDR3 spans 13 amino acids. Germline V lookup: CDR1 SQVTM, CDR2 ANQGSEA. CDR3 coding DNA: TGCAGCGTTCTGGGACTTACTTACAATGAGCAGTTCTTC. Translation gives CSVLGLTYNEQFF.

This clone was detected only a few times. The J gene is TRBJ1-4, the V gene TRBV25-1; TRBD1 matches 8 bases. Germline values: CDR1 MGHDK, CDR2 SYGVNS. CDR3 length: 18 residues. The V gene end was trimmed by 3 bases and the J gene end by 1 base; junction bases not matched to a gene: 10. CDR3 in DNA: TGTGCCAGCAGTGAGTTAGGGACAGGTGGTGGAACTAATGAAAAACTGTTTTTT. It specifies CASSELGTGGGTNEKLFF.

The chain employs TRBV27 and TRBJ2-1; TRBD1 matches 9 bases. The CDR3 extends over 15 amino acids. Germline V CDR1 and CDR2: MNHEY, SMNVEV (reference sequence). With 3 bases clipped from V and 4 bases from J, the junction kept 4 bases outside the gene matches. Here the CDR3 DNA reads TGTGCCAGCAGTTTCGGGACAGGGAATTACAATGAGCAGTTCTTC. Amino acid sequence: CASSFGTGNYNEQFF.

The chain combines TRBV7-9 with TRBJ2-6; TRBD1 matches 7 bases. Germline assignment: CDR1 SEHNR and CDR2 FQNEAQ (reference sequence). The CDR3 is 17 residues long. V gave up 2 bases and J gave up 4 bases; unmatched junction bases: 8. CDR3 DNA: TGTGCCAGCAGCTTATGGGTCAGGGGGTCCGGGGCCAACGTCCTGACTTTC. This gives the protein CASSLWVRGSGANVLTF.

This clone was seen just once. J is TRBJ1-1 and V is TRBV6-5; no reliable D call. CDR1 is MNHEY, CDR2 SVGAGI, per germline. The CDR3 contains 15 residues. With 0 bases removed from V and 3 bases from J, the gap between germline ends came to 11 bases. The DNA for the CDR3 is TGTGCCAGCAGTTACTCGAGGGATCCGGACACTGAAGCTTTCTTT. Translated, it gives CASSYSRDPDTEAFF.

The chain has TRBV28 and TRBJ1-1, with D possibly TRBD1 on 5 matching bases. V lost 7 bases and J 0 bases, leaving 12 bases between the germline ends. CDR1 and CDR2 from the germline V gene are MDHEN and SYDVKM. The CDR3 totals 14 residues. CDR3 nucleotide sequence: TGTGCCAGCACCCGGGGGGATATGAACACTGAAGCTTTCTTT. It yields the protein CASTRGDMNTEAFF.

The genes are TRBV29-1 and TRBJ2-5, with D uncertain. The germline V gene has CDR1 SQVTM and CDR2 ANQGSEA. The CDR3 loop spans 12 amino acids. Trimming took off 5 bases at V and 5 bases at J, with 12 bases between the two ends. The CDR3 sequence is CSVTNPWETQYF. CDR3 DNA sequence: TGCAGCGTTACAAACCCATGGGAGACCCAGTACTTC.

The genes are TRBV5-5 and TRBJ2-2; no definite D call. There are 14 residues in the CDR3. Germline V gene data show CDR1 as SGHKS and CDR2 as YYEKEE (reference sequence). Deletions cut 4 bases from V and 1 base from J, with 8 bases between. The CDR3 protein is CASSQLQNTGELFF. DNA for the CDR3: TGTGCCAGCAGCCAATTACAGAACACCGGGGAGCTGTTTTTT.

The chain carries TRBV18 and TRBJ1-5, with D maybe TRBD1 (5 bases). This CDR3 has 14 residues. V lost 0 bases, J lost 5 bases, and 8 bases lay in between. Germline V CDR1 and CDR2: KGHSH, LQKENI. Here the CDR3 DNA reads TGTGCCAGCTCACCACCCACCAGGGATCAGCCCCAGCATTTT. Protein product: CASSPPTRDQPQHF.

This CDR3 reads CAWSFGVNTEAFF. DNA of the CDR3: TGTGCCTGGAGCTTTGGAGTGAACACTGAAGCTTTCTTT. The rearrangement uses TRBV30 and TRBJ1-1; D gene unclear. This CDR3 spans 13 amino acids. The V end was cut by 3 bases, the J end by 0 bases, with 8 bases between. CDR1 is GTSNPN and CDR2 is SVGIG in the germline V gene (reference sequence).

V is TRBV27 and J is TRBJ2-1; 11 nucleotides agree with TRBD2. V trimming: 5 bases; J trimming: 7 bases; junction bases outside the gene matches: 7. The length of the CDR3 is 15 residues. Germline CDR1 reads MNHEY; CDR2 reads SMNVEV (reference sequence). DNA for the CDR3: TGTGCCAGCAGTGCCTTAGCGGGAGGGCCGAATGAGCAGTTCTTC. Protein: CASSALAGGPNEQFF.

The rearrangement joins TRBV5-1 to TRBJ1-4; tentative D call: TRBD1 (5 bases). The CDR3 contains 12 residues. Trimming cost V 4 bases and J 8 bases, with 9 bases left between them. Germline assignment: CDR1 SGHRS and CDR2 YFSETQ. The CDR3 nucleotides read TGCGCCAGCAGCCTCGACAGCGAAAAACTGTTTTTT. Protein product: CASSLDSEKLFF.

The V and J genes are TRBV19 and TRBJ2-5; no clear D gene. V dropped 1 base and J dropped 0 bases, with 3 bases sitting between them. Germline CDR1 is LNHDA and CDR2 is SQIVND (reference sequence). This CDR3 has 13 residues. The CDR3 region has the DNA TGTGCCAGTAGTATAGTAGACCAAGAGACCCAGTACTTC. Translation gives CASSIVDQETQYF.